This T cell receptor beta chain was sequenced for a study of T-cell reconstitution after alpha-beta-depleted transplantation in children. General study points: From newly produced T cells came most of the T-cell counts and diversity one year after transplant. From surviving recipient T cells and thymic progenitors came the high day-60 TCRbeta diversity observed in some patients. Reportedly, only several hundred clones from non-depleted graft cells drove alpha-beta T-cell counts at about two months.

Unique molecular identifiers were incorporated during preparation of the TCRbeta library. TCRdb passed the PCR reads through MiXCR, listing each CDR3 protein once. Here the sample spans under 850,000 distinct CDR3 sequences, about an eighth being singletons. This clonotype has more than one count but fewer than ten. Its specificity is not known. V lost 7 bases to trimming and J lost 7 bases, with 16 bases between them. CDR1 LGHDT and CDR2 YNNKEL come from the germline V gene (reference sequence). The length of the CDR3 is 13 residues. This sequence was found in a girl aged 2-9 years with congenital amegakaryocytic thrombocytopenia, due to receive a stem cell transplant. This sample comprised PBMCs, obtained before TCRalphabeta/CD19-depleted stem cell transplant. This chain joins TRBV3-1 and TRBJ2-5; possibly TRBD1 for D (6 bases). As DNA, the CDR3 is TGTGCCAGCATGGACAGCTCAGATGTGACCCAGTACTTC. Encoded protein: CASMDSSDVTQYF.